These 7 T cell receptor beta chains originate from one sample sequenced in a study of blood T cell repertoires in COVID-19. Sequencing was performed with immunoSEQ multiplex PCR; in TCRdb, only in-frame clones are kept and a portion is missing. Among about 250,000 clones, 86% were seen once, and the ten largest hold about 3%. Sequenced: peripheral blood. Receptor source: a woman younger than 45 with active or convalescent COVID-19.

The V gene is TRBV7-9, the J gene TRBJ2-2, with 8 bases fitting TRBD1. The V gene's germline CDR1 is SEHNR and CDR2 FQNEAQ (reference sequence). Trimming cost V 5 bases and J 2 bases; bases outside gene matches: 7. CDR3 length: 16 residues. Here the CDR3 reads CASSTAGTGNTGELFF. CDR3 DNA: TGTGCCAGCAGCACAGCCGGGACAGGAAACACCGGGGAGCTGTTTTTT.

The rearrangement links TRBV15 to TRBJ2-7; 10 bases match TRBD2. The CDR3 consists of 14 residues. Trimming cost V 0 bases and J 6 bases; bases outside gene matches: 2. CDR1 is LNHNV, CDR2 YYDKDF, per germline (reference sequence). CDR3: CATSRESGGAEQYF. The CDR3 DNA reads TGTGCCACCAGCAGAGAAAGCGGGGGGGCCGAGCAGTACTTC. Looking up the rest from reference TRBV15 and TRBJ2-7 gives the full variable domain: DAMVIQNPRYQVTQFGKPVTLSCSQTLNHNVMYWYQQKSSQAPKLLFHYYDKDFNNEADTPDNFQSRRPNTSFCFLDIRSPGLGDTAMYLCATSRESGGAEQYFGPGTRLTVT.

The V gene is TRBV3-1 (or the pseudogene TRBV3-2), the J gene TRBJ2-5; no definite D call. V lost 0 bases and J 3 bases, leaving 20 bases between the germline ends. Germline assignment: CDR1 LGHDT and CDR2 YNNKEL (reference sequence). This CDR3 is 18 amino acids long. CDR3 DNA: TGTGCCAGCAGCCAAGATAAGCCCCAACCCGGAGAGAAAGAGACCCAGTACTTC. Protein sequence: CASSQDKPQPGEKETQYF.

The chain uses TRBV7-2 and TRBJ1-6, with D tentatively TRBD1 (6 bases). V was cut by 1 base and J by 9 bases, with 10 bases left in between. This CDR3 has 14 amino acids. Germline CDR1 and CDR2: SGHTA and FQGNSA. The CDR3 DNA reads as TGTGCCAGCAGCTTAGTACAGGGCGGTTCACCCCTCCACTTT. Translating gives CASSLVQGGSPLHF. Complete variable domain (other parts from reference TRBV7-2 and TRBJ1-6): GAGVSQSPSNKVTEKGKDVELRCDPISGHTALYWYRQSLGQGLEFLIYFQGNSAPDKSGLPSDRFSAERTGGSVSTLTIQRTQQEDSAVYLCASSLVQGGSPLHFGNGTRLTVT.

In its sample, this clone was seen a few times. The chain couples TRBV27 to TRBJ1-4; 7 bases map to TRBD1. The CDR3 spans 14 residues. The ends lost 8 bases at V and 0 bases at J; junction bases unmatched: 3. Germline CDR1 and CDR2: MNHEY and SMNVEV (reference sequence). CDR3 sequence reads: CASGTAATNEKLFF. The CDR3 DNA follows: TGTGCCAGCGGGACAGCTGCAACTAATGAAAAACTGTTTTTT.

This chain links TRBV19 with TRBJ1-4; 9 bases map to TRBD1. The CDR3 runs 15 residues. Germline loops: CDR1 LNHDA, CDR2 SQIVND (reference sequence). J gave up 0 bases and V 8 bases, and 4 bases lay outside the gene matches. The CDR3 is CASGQGPATNEKLFF. Written as DNA, the CDR3 is TGTGCCAGTGGACAGGGGCCTGCAACTAATGAAAAACTGTTTTTT. The variable domain in full, completed from reference TRBV19 and TRBJ1-4, reads DGGITQSPKYLFRKEGQNVTLSCEQNLNHDAMYWYRQDPGQGLRLIYYSQIVNDFQKGDIAEGYSVSREKKESFPLTVTSAQKNPTAFYLCASGQGPATNEKLFFGSGTQLSVL.

The J gene is TRBJ2-5, the V gene TRBV4-3; TRBD1 matches 8 bases. The junction had 15 bases not matched to a gene; V was cut back by 5 bases and J by 7 bases. Per germline, CDR1 LGHNA and CDR2 YSLEER. The CDR3 is 16 residues long. CDR3 sequence reads: CASSSTGGDRRGTQYF. In DNA, the CDR3 is TGCGCCAGCAGCAGTACAGGGGGAGATCGGCGGGGGACCCAGTACTTC.